These 16 T cell receptor beta chains came from one sample sequenced in a study of beta chain features in type 1 diabetes. The sequenced template was cDNA made from the entire isolated RNA. Profiled with immunoSEQ multiplex PCR; TCRdb holds only in-frame clones, not every one. The sample yields tens of thousands of clones, 30% to 40% seen once. The material sequenced was stem cell memory CD4+ T cells from blood. These TCRs come from a young woman in good health.

This clone was detected only a few times. The V call is TRBV5-1, the J call TRBJ1-2; a possible D gene is TRBD1 (5 bases). The CDR3 has 13 amino acids. V lost 4 bases and J lost 7, with 14 bases in between. Per germline, CDR1 SGHRS and CDR2 YFSETQ. CDR3 coding DNA: TGCGCCAGCAGCACTGATGTGACAGCTGGCTACACCTTC. Amino acids: CASSTDVTAGYTF.

This clone has a handful of counts. The V and J genes are TRBV4-1 and TRBJ1-5, with TRBD1 matching 7 bases. Germline V gene data show CDR1 as MGHRA and CDR2 as YSYEKL. The CDR3 loop spans 17 amino acids. Trimming at V came to 1 base and at J to 2 bases, leaving 8 bases not matched to a gene. As DNA, the CDR3 is TGCGCCAGCAGCCAAGGAGGTGGGACAGTCGGCAATCAGCCCCAGCATTTT. It is translated as CASSQGGGTVGNQPQHF.

V usage is TRBV12-5 and J usage is TRBJ2-6, with 9 positions matching TRBD2. Trimming removed 4 bases from V and 4 bases from J; junction bases left unmatched: 5. This CDR3 region has 16 residues. Germline V gives CDR1 LGHNT, CDR2 FRNRAP. As DNA, the CDR3 is TGTGCTAGTGGTTGGGGCGGGAGGGCAGGGGCCAACGTCCTGACTTTC. This gives the protein CASGWGGRAGANVLTF.

The gene calls are TRBV10-3 and TRBJ2-7; D possibly corresponds to TRBD1 (5 bases). The germline V and J ends were trimmed by 7 bases and 0 bases, with 7 bases remaining between them. This CDR3 is 12 amino acids long. From germline, CDR1 is ENHRY and CDR2 SYGVKD. Here the CDR3 reads CAIKDSSYEQYF. Here the CDR3 DNA reads TGTGCCATCAAAGACAGCTCCTACGAGCAGTACTTC.

J is TRBJ1-1 and V is TRBV18; TRBD1 matches 7 bases. With V trimmed by 5 bases and J by 4 bases, 7 bases remained unmatched. CDR3 length: 14 residues. Germline V gives CDR1 KGHSH, CDR2 LQKENI. The CDR3 region is CASSARQGGTEAFF. The CDR3 region has the DNA TGTGCCAGCTCAGCTCGACAGGGCGGCACTGAAGCTTTCTTT.

This clone was counted a few times. The chain employs TRBV19 and TRBJ2-3; D not resolved. Trimming left V 5 bases short and J 0 bases short, with 9 bases between. The V gene's germline CDR1 is LNHDA and CDR2 SQIVND (reference sequence). The CDR3 has 14 amino acids. The CDR3 bases are TGTGCCAGTAGTGATGCGTCTAGCACAGATACGCAGTATTTT. It translates to CASSDASSTDTQYF.

The chain combines TRBV15 with TRBJ2-3, with 9 nucleotides matching TRBD1. The germline CDR1 and CDR2 sequences are LNHNV and YYDKDF (reference sequence). Trimming cost V 5 bases and J 0 bases; bases outside gene matches: 6. This CDR3 has 16 residues. CDR3: CATSARTGASTDTQYF. For the CDR3, the DNA is TGTGCCACCAGCGCCCGGACAGGGGCGAGCACAGATACGCAGTATTTT.

The chain uses TRBV30 and TRBJ2-2, with D unclear. The CDR3 consists of 14 residues. Per germline, CDR1 GTSNPN and CDR2 SVGIG (reference sequence). Trimming took off 4 bases at V and 5 bases at J, with 14 bases between the two ends. The CDR3 sequence is CAWNTKSQTGELFF. The CDR3 DNA sequence: TGTGCCTGGAACACTAAAAGTCAGACCGGGGAGCTGTTTTTT.

There are a few counts of this clone. The gene calls are TRBV18 and TRBJ1-1; D is unclear. Trimming took off 5 bases at V and 1 base at J, with 14 bases between the two ends. The CDR3 is 15 residues long. Germline assignment: CDR1 KGHSH and CDR2 LQKENI. The CDR3 DNA follows: TGTGCCAGCTCAATCGGGGAGTCAGGGAACACTGAAGCTTTCTTT. This encodes CASSIGESGNTEAFF.

The chain combines TRBV6-6 with TRBJ2-4; tentatively, D is TRBD1 (6 bases). This CDR3 is 14 amino acids long. The germline V gene encodes CDR1 MNHNY and CDR2 SVGAGI (reference sequence). The V end was cut by 9 bases, the J end by 6 bases, with 18 bases between. CDR3: CASRTAKDLNIQYF. CDR3 bases: TGTGCCAGTCGGACAGCCAAGGACTTAAACATTCAGTACTTC.

This clone appeared a few times. The chain links TRBV27 to TRBJ2-1, with 9 bases aligning to TRBD2. This CDR3 contains 17 residues. J lost 9 bases, V lost 4 bases, and 16 bases had no gene match. The V gene's germline CDR1 is MNHEY and CDR2 SMNVEV (reference sequence). The CDR3 sequence is CASSSQPGRGGTPEQFF. For the CDR3, the DNA is TGTGCCAGCAGTTCTCAGCCCGGGCGGGGGGGCACCCCTGAGCAGTTCTTC.

The chain uses TRBV7-2 and TRBJ1-2; 11 bases match TRBD1. V lost 5 bases to trimming and J lost 8 bases; unmatched junction nucleotides: 13. The germline CDR1 and CDR2 sequences are SGHTA and FQGNSA. The CDR3 is 16 amino acids. CDR3 in amino acids: CASSPQTAGTGGGYTF. Here the CDR3 DNA reads TGTGCCAGCAGCCCCCAAACCGCCGGGACAGGGGGAGGCTACACCTTC. Filled out from reference TRBV7-2 and TRBJ1-2, the complete variable domain reads GAGVSQSPSNKVTEKGKDVELRCDPISGHTALYWYRQSLGQGLEFLIYFQGNSAPDKSGLPSDRFSAERTGGSVSTLTIQRTQQEDSAVYLCASSPQTAGTGGGYTFGSGTRLTVV.

The chain is built from TRBV5-6 and TRBJ2-7; D not resolved. V was cut by 4 bases and J by 2 bases, with 13 bases left in between. Germline CDR1 is SGHDT and CDR2 is YYEEEE. The CDR3 consists of 14 residues. In DNA form, the CDR3 reads TGTGCCAGCAGCACATACCTAGTCACCTACGAGCAGTACTTC. It codes for CASSTYLVTYEQYF.

The chain combines TRBV19 with TRBJ1-5; no clear D. The CDR3 is 14 residues long. V was clipped by 3 bases and J by 4 bases, with 10 bases between them. Germline CDR1 and CDR2: LNHDA and SQIVND (reference sequence). The CDR3 protein is CASSITRSNQPQHF. The CDR3 nucleotides are TGTGCCAGTAGTATCACCAGAAGTAATCAGCCCCAGCATTTT.

CDR3 residues: CAWSETLIEETQYF. The CDR3 nucleotides read TGTGCCTGGAGTGAGACTTTGATTGAAGAGACCCAGTACTTC. The chain joins TRBV30 to TRBJ2-5; the D is unclear. Germline values: CDR1 GTSNPN, CDR2 SVGIG (reference sequence). This CDR3 comprises 14 residues. V was clipped by 1 base and J by 3 bases, with 12 bases between them.

Only a few counts were recorded for this clone. The chain is built from TRBV7-2 and TRBJ1-6; 8 positions match TRBD1. The CDR3 is 15 amino acids. After removal of 3 bases from V and 7 bases from J, the junction contained 5 bases not matched to a gene. Germline loops: CDR1 SGHTA, CDR2 FQGNSA. This CDR3 is CASSLFDRGNSPLHF. CDR3 sequence (DNA): TGTGCCAGCAGCTTGTTTGACAGGGGAAATTCACCCCTCCACTTT.